The subject of this entry is one T cell receptor beta chain. The CDR3 is 15 amino acids. This sample stems from a study of T cells expressing NK-cell markers. Whole-study context: Sorted CD3+CD56+NKG2C+, CD3+CD56+NKG2C- and CD3+CD56-NKG2C+ T cells provided the TCR beta repertoires.

No DNA is given; TCRdb re-called the 5' RACE reads and lists each CDR3 protein once. This sample's clone table lists 350,000 to 400,000 distinct CDR3 sequences. This receptor was taken from a woman in her 50s in good health. This chain uses TRBV12-3 or TRBV12-4 with TRBJ2-2; absent DNA, TCRdb's TRBD1 call cannot be checked. The sequencing sample was made of blood T cells: a sorted CD56 or NKG2C T cell subset, CD4+ or CD8+ T cells, or bulk PBMC T cells (not recorded which). CDR3 loop: CASSPGRRWTGELFF.